This T cell receptor (beta chain) was identified in a study of spatial heterogeneity in lung cancer. Regarding the study as a whole: In tumors, expanded intratumoral alpha and beta TCR counts tracked mutation counts.

This clonotype was counted at least ten times. No antigen is known for it. TCRdb used MiXCR to reprocess the 5' RACE reads, holding one entry per CDR3 protein. The repertoire includes 2,000 to 3,000 distinct CDR3 sequences, roughly 1.4% of them detected once, and about 11% sits in the top ten. Trimming cost V 4 bases and J 3 bases, with 14 bases left between them. Germline CDR1 is SEHNR and CDR2 is FQNEAQ (reference sequence). The CDR3 is 15 amino acids. This sample's time point: sample taken at primary tumor resection. The chain combines TRBV7-9 with TRBJ2-3; D perhaps matches TRBD1 (7 bases). Sequenced material: lung tumor tissue, taken at surgery. This receptor was taken from a male donor with early-stage non-small cell lung cancer. The CDR3 DNA sequence: TGTGCCAGCAGCTCAGAGACAGGGAGGACAGATACGCAGTATTTT. It encodes CASSSETGRTDTQYF.